The present entry profiles one T cell receptor beta chain with its context. These data belong to a study of PD-L1 blockade in urothelial cancer. As for time point: peripheral blood 6 weeks after treatment start. Spiked synthetic TCR analogs estimated absolute template abundance per PCR. The data were produced by immunoSEQ multiplex PCR, yet TCRdb's version contains in-frame clones alone and is incomplete. This sample has 20,000 to 25,000 clones, with about 93% found just once. Between the trimmed V and J ends, which lost 7 bases and 2 bases, there was a span of 11 bases. CDR3 length: 13 amino acids. Germline CDR1 reads LNHDA; CDR2 reads SQIVND (reference sequence).

This chain connects TRBV19 to TRBJ1-1; D is possibly TRBD1 (5 bases). This sample comprised PBMCs, obtained around atezolizumab (anti-PD-L1) treatment. The sequence was collected from a woman between 55 and 75 years old with urothelial cancer. The CDR3 nucleotides read TGTGCCAGTAACCCAGGGCCAAACACTGAAGCTTTCTTT. Protein sequence: CASNPGPNTEAFF.